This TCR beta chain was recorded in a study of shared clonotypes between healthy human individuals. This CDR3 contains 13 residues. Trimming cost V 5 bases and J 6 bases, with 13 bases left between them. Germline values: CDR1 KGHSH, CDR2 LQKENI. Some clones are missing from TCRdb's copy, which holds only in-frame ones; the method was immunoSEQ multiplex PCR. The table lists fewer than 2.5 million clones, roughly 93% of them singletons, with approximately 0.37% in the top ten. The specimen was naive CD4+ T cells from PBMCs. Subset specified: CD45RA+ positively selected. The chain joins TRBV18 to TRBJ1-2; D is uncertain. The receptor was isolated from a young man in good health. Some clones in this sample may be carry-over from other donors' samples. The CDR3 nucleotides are TGTGCCAGCTCAGAGGAAGTAGGAGATGGCTACACCTTC. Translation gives CASSEEVGDGYTF.